These 8 T cell receptor beta chains came from one sample sequenced in a study of cytomegalovirus exposure and HLA in healthy donors. A multiplex PCR was run with 60 Vbeta primers and 13 Jbeta primers. Measured with immunoSEQ multiplex PCR; TCRdb has only the in-frame clones, and not every one. Altogether under 200,000 clones are present, 79% being singletons, with the ten largest covering under 3%. The sequencing input was PBMCs. The receptor set was obtained from a woman aged 45-65 years in good health and CMV-seronegative.

The chain uses TRBV15 and TRBJ2-1; possible D gene TRBD1, 8 bases. Trimming shortened V by 0 bases and J by 0 bases, and 15 bases separated the two germline ends. CDR1 LNHNV and CDR2 YYDKDF come from the germline V gene (reference sequence). The CDR3 totals 18 residues. CDR3 in DNA: TGTGCCACCAGCAGAGATCAAACAGGGGGGGGCTCCTACAATGAGCAGTTCTTC. Translated: CATSRDQTGGGSYNEQFF.

This sequence joins TRBV28 and TRBJ1-2, with 8 bases fitting TRBD1. With 4 bases clipped from V and 7 bases from J, the junction kept 8 bases outside the gene matches. Germline lookup yields CDR1 MDHEN and CDR2 SYDVKM. The CDR3 runs to 14 residues. The CDR3 nucleotides read TGTGCCAGCAGTTCTGCCCAACAGGGGGGTGGCTACACCTTC. Translated, it gives CASSSAQQGGGYTF.

The chain links TRBV7-9 to TRBJ1-5; no reliable D call. CDR1 is SEHNR and CDR2 is FQNEAQ in the germline V gene (reference sequence). This CDR3 has 12 residues. The V and J ends lost 4 bases and 9 bases respectively, with 10 bases between them. The DNA of the CDR3 is TGTGCCAGCAGCTCCTACCTTGGGCCCCAGCATTTT. Amino acid sequence: CASSSYLGPQHF.

The chain links TRBV25-1 to TRBJ1-1; D is possibly TRBD1 (5 bases). Germline-derived CDR1 and CDR2 are MGHDK and SYGVNS. The CDR3 sequence is 14 residues long. The V end lost 6 bases, the J end lost 4 bases, and 15 bases lay between the germline ends. In DNA form, the CDR3 reads TGTGCCAGCAGCTTCCTGGGCGGGGGCACTGAAGCTTTCTTT. Translating it yields CASSFLGGGTEAFF.

This clone showed up just once. V usage is TRBV9 and J usage is TRBJ1-2; TRBD1 aligns across 7 bases. With 1 base clipped from V and 7 bases from J, the junction kept 13 bases outside the gene matches. The CDR3 has 16 amino acids. Germline values: CDR1 SGDLS, CDR2 YYNGEE. CDR3 bases: TGTGCCAGCAGCGTAAGTGAGGGGGCGCTTGTTCTTGGCTACACCTTC. Protein product: CASSVSEGALVLGYTF. Supplemented by reference TRBV9 and TRBJ1-2, the full variable domain reads DSGVTQTPKHLITATGQRVTLRCSPRSGDLSVYWYQQSLDQGLQFLIQYYNGEERAKGNILERFSAQQFPDLHSELNLSSLELGDSALYFCASSVSEGALVLGYTFGSGTRLTVV.

The chain employs TRBV27 and TRBJ2-3; possibly TRBD2 for D (6 bases). V was pared by 4 bases and J by 6 bases, with 14 bases between. The CDR3 totals 14 residues. Germline V gene sequence: CDR1 MNHEY, CDR2 SMNVEV (reference sequence). CDR3 in DNA: TGTGCCAGCAGTTCGGGACTGCCCGGGGATACGCAGTATTTT. The encoded protein is CASSSGLPGDTQYF.

V and J are TRBV4-3 and TRBJ2-1; D may be TRBD1 (5 bases). The germline V gene has CDR1 LGHNA and CDR2 YSLEER. The CDR3 spans 13 residues. Deletions cut 1 base from V and 6 bases from J, with 7 bases between. CDR3 coding DNA: TGCGCCAGCAGCCAAGCCAGGGTCAATGAGCAGTTCTTC. This sequence encodes CASSQARVNEQFF.

The V gene is TRBV28, the J gene TRBJ2-7; 7 bases are a match to TRBD1. V lost 7 bases, J lost 7 bases, and 13 bases stayed unmatched. Germline values: CDR1 MDHEN, CDR2 SYDVKM. CDR3 length equals 14 residues. The CDR3 region is CASTSPTGVGEQYF. The CDR3 DNA sequence: TGTGCCAGCACCTCCCCCACAGGGGTGGGGGAGCAGTACTTC.